The 23 T cell receptor beta chains given below trace back to one sample, sequenced in a study of long-term antiretroviral therapy in people with HIV. Survey-level immunoSEQ v3.0 assays were run. Only in-frame clones appear in the TCRdb table, and some are missing; sequencing was by immunoSEQ multiplex PCR. The sample has 18,000 or so clones; 75% to 95% are singletons. The sequences come from unsorted PBMCs, collected 3 years after starting antiretroviral therapy. Receptor source: a man in his fifties or sixties with HIV.

The chain couples TRBV19 to TRBJ2-3; 11 bases match TRBD2. V was pared by 7 bases and J by 0 bases, with 3 bases of the junction left unmatched. The CDR3 is made up of 15 amino acids. Germline CDR1 is LNHDA and CDR2 is SQIVND (reference sequence). CDR3 loop: CASNLAGGSTDTQYF. The DNA for the CDR3 is TGTGCCAGTAATCTAGCGGGGGGTAGCACAGATACGCAGTATTTT.

V and J are TRBV9 and TRBJ1-5; 7 nucleotides line up with TRBD1. V was clipped by 9 bases and J by 1 base; unmatched bases: 16. The CDR3 runs to 17 residues. Germline CDR1 reads SGDLS; CDR2 reads YYNGEE. This CDR3 is CAMIRGGTEESNQPQHF. The CDR3 bases are TGTGCCATGATACGAGGGGGGACAGAAGAAAGCAATCAGCCCCAGCATTTT.

The chain combines TRBV10-3 with TRBJ1-5; 9 positions agree with TRBD1. Per germline, CDR1 ENHRY and CDR2 SYGVKD. V was pared by 5 bases and J by 7 bases, with 3 bases of the junction left unmatched. This CDR3 contains 13 residues. The CDR3 protein is CAISRGQGQPQHF. CDR3 sequence (DNA): TGTGCCATCAGTCGCGGACAGGGGCAGCCCCAGCATTTT.

V gene TRBV5-8 combines with J gene TRBJ2-2; D not certain. The V end lost 7 bases, the J end lost 2 bases, and 15 bases lay between the germline ends. Germline V gene lookup returns CDR1 SGHTS and CDR2 YDEGEE. This CDR3 spans 15 amino acids. The CDR3 spells CASSLSEPNTGELFF. DNA for the CDR3: TGTGCCAGCTCCCTGAGTGAACCTAACACCGGGGAGCTGTTTTTT.

The chain employs TRBV7-2 and TRBJ2-7; D is unresolved. Per germline, CDR1 SGHTA and CDR2 FQGNSA. The V and J ends lost 6 bases and 2 bases respectively, with 11 bases between them. The CDR3 contains 13 residues. DNA of the CDR3: TGTGCCAGCAGTCTTAACGGCCCCTACGAGCAGTACTTC. Translation gives CASSLNGPYEQYF.

The rearrangement uses TRBV5-6 and TRBJ2-2; 10 bases fit TRBD1. Germline CDR1 SGHDT, CDR2 YYEEEE. The CDR3 runs to 16 residues. V was pared by 4 bases and J by 3 bases, with 6 bases of the junction left unmatched. CDR3 DNA: TGTGCCAGCAGCGCGGCCGGGACAGGGGACACCGGGGAGCTGTTTTTT. Encoded protein: CASSAAGTGDTGELFF.

The chain has TRBV27 and TRBJ2-3; tentatively, D is TRBD1 or TRBD2 (5 bases each). The CDR3 runs 14 residues. V shed 11 bases and J shed 5 bases, with 20 bases lying between them. From germline, CDR1 is MNHEY and CDR2 SMNVEV (reference sequence). The CDR3 DNA reads as TGTGCCTCCACTCGGGACCCCGTCCTAGATACGCAGTATTTT. Its translation: CASTRDPVLDTQYF.

The J gene is TRBJ1-2, the V gene TRBV6-1; unclear D gene. The germline CDR1 and CDR2 sequences are MNHNS and SASEGT. Trimming pared 5 bases from V and 3 bases from J, leaving 7 bases between. The CDR3 is 12 residues long. The chain's CDR3 is CASSKGDYGYTF. In DNA, the CDR3 is TGTGCCAGCAGTAAGGGAGACTATGGCTACACCTTC.

The chain carries TRBV5-8 and TRBJ2-2, with D possibly matching TRBD2 (7 bases). The CDR3 covers 15 residues. In germline, CDR1 is SGHTS, CDR2 YDEGEE. V was shortened by 0 bases and J by 3 bases, with 9 bases between the two germline ends. The CDR3 here is CASSLAGGYTGELFF. For the CDR3, the DNA is TGTGCCAGCAGCTTGGCGGGGGGCTACACCGGGGAGCTGTTTTTT.

The chain carries TRBV7-8 and TRBJ2-3; D is uncertain. Trimming shortened V by 1 base and J by 2 bases, and 10 bases separated the two germline ends. Germline V gene data show CDR1 as SGHVS and CDR2 as FQNEAQ. CDR3 size: 15 residues. CDR3 nucleotide sequence: TGTGCCAGCAGCTTAGTGGAGAGTTACACAGATACGCAGTATTTT. Its protein product is CASSLVESYTDTQYF.

This chain links TRBV5-4 with TRBJ2-3; unclear D gene. The CDR3 loop spans 14 amino acids. Germline CDR1 SGHNT, CDR2 YYREEE (reference sequence). Trimming took 1 base from V and 7 from J, leaving 13 bases between them. The CDR3, as DNA: TGTGCCAGCAGCTTGCAAACCTCCCTCTATACGCAGTATTTT. Translating gives CASSLQTSLYTQYF.

This clone occurred once. CDR3: CASSYGFHQPQHF. The CDR3 nucleotides are TGTGCCAGCAGTTACGGGTTTCATCAGCCCCAGCATTTT. The chain is built from TRBV27 and TRBJ1-5, with no clear D. There are 13 residues in the CDR3. V lost 4 bases and J lost 5, with 9 bases in between. CDR1 is MNHEY, CDR2 SMNVEV, per germline (reference sequence).

The V gene is TRBV27, the J gene TRBJ1-1; D may be TRBD1 (6 bases). The CDR3 is made up of 14 amino acids. V was trimmed by 4 bases and J by 4 bases, leaving 13 bases between them. Germline V gives CDR1 MNHEY, CDR2 SMNVEV (reference sequence). The CDR3 loop reads CASSWGGGSTEAFF. The CDR3 nucleotides are TGTGCCAGCAGTTGGGGGGGCGGGAGCACTGAAGCTTTCTTT.

This clone was observed once. The rearrangement links TRBV9 to TRBJ1-2, with 9 positions matching TRBD1. Germline V gene sequence: CDR1 SGDLS, CDR2 YYNGEE. Trimming at V came to 4 bases and at J to 7 bases, leaving 11 bases not matched to a gene. This CDR3 comprises 15 residues. Written as DNA, the CDR3 is TGTGCCAGCAGCACAAAACAGGGGGCTCCCAGTGGCTACACCTTC. Translating it yields CASSTKQGAPSGYTF.

The V call is TRBV6-1, the J call TRBJ2-5; D gene uncertain. The CDR3 is made up of 15 amino acids. Between the trimmed V and J ends, which lost 2 bases and 1 base, there was a span of 11 bases. The germline V gene has CDR1 MNHNS and CDR2 SASEGT. The CDR3 is CASSELAGAQETQYF. CDR3 nucleotide sequence: TGTGCCAGCAGTGAATTGGCCGGTGCCCAAGAGACCCAGTACTTC.

The V and J genes are TRBV6-1 and TRBJ2-3; D call uncertain. The length of the CDR3 is 15 residues. Germline V gene data show CDR1 as MNHNS and CDR2 as SASEGT. V was pared by 6 bases and J by 0 bases, with 13 bases between. CDR3: CASSAVSPSTDTQYF. CDR3 DNA: TGTGCCAGCAGCGCAGTATCCCCTAGCACAGATACGCAGTATTTT.

This chain uses TRBV28 with TRBJ2-3; 12 positions match TRBD2. The CDR3 consists of 15 residues. CDR1 and CDR2 (germline): MDHEN, SYDVKM. With 5 bases clipped from V and 3 bases from J, the junction kept 3 bases outside the gene matches. The CDR3 sequence is CASSRTSGDTDTQYF. The CDR3 nucleotides are TGTGCCAGCAGTCGGACTAGCGGGGATACAGATACGCAGTATTTT.

This rearrangement joins TRBV9 to TRBJ1-5, with D possibly TRBD1 on 5 matching bases. This CDR3 comprises 15 residues. The ends were cut back, 3 bases at V and 2 bases at J, with 12 bases in the middle. CDR1 SGDLS and CDR2 YYNGEE come from the germline V gene. The DNA for the CDR3 is TGTGCCAGCAGCGGAGACGGGACGCGCAATCAGCCCCAGCATTTT. Its translation: CASSGDGTRNQPQHF.

The V and J genes are TRBV28 and TRBJ2-2; D call uncertain. The CDR3 is made up of 14 amino acids. Germline CDR1 reads MDHEN; CDR2 reads SYDVKM. The V gene lost 3 bases and the J gene lost 5 bases, with 10 bases spanning the gap. The CDR3 here is CASSFSRQTGELFF. The CDR3 region has the DNA TGTGCCAGCAGTTTCTCACGCCAGACCGGGGAGCTGTTTTTT.

V is TRBV6-5 and J is TRBJ2-7; 10 positions match TRBD2. The CDR3 sequence is 13 residues long. Germline trimming cut 6 bases from V and 6 bases from J; bases unmatched to any gene: 5. Germline-derived CDR1 and CDR2 are MNHEY and SVGAGI. The CDR3 reads CASRKTSGLEQYF. The CDR3 DNA sequence: TGTGCCAGCAGAAAGACTAGCGGGCTCGAGCAGTACTTC.

The V gene is TRBV20-1, the J gene TRBJ2-7; D remains ambiguous. The CDR3 runs to 11 residues. V lost 3 bases and J 3 bases, leaving 6 bases between the germline ends. Per the germline V gene, CDR1 is DFQATT and CDR2 is SNEGSKA (reference sequence). CDR3 sequence (DNA): TGCAGTGCTAGGGAGAACTACGAGCAGTACTTC. This sequence encodes CSARENYEQYF.

The CDR3 region has the DNA TGCGCCAGCAGCTTGTCAGGAACTGGAGGTGAAAAACTGTTTTTT. Translated, it gives CASSLSGTGGEKLFF. This rearrangement joins TRBV5-1 to TRBJ1-4, with unresolved D. Per the germline V gene, CDR1 is SGHRS and CDR2 is YFSETQ. V lost 1 base and J 7 bases, leaving 14 bases between the germline ends. This CDR3 has 15 residues.

V usage is TRBV5-4 and J usage is TRBJ2-7; the match to TRBD2 covers 7 bases. Germline V lookup: CDR1 SGHNT, CDR2 YYREEE (reference sequence). J gave up 2 bases and V 0 bases, and 5 bases lay outside the gene matches. The CDR3 runs to 15 residues. The CDR3 DNA reads as TGTGCCAGCAGCTTGGAGAGCGGGGTCCCCTACGAGCAGTACTTC. Translated: CASSLESGVPYEQYF.